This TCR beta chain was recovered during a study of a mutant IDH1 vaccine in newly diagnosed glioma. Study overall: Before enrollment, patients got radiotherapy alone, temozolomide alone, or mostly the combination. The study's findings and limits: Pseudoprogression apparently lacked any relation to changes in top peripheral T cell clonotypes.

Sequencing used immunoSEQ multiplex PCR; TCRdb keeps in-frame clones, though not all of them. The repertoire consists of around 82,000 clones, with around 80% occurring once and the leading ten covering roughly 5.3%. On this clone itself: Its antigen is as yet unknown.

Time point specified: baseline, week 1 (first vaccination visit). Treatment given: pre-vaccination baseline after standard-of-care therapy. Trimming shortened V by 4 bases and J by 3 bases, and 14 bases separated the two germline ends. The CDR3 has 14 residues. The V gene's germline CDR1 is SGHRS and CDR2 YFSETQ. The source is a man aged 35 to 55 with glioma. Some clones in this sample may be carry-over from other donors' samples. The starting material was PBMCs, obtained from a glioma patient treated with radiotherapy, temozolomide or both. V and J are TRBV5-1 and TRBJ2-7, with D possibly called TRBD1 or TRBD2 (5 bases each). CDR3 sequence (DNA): TGCGCCAGCAGCGCAGCCGGGACCGGCTACGAGCAGTACTTC. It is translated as CASSAAGTGYEQYF.